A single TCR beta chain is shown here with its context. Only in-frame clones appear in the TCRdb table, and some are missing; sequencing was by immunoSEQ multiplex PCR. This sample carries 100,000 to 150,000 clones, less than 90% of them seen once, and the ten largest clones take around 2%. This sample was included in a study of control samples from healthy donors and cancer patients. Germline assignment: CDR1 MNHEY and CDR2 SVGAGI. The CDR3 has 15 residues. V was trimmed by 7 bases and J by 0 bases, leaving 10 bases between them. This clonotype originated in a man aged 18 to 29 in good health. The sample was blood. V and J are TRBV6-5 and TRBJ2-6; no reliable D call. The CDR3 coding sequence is TGTGCCAGCACACCTCAGAGCTCTGGGGCCAACGTCCTGACTTTC. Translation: CASTPQSSGANVLTF.